The sample holds a few counts of the clone carrying this T cell receptor (beta chain). This sample stems from a study of cytomegalovirus exposure and HLA in healthy donors. With 3 bases removed from V and 6 bases from J, the gap between germline ends came to 11 bases. Germline V lookup: CDR1 KGHSH, CDR2 LQKENI. The CDR3 consists of 13 residues. PCR involved 60 Vbeta and 13 Jbeta primers. Profiled with immunoSEQ multiplex PCR; TCRdb holds only in-frame clones, not every one. The table has more than 140,000 clones, over 75% seen once. Sequenced: PBMCs. The rearrangement uses TRBV18 and TRBJ1-2; D is perhaps TRBD1 (6 bases). This TCR was recovered from a man aged 30 to 45 in good health and CMV-seropositive. The DNA of the CDR3 is TGTGCCAGCTCACCTCAGGGGAAGGATGGCTACACCTTC. Translation: CASSPQGKDGYTF.